This T cell receptor beta chain was profiled in a study of blood T cell repertoires in COVID-19. The overall study: The origin of the acute and convalescent COVID-19 samples was the United States, Italy and Spain. T cells, B-cell-depleted T cells, or PBMCs provided the cDNA or gDNA that served as material.

Sequencing was performed with immunoSEQ multiplex PCR; in TCRdb, only in-frame clones are kept and a portion is missing. The table has about 330,000 clones, 80% to 90% seen once. This clone was picked up one time. Recruitment covered 20 to 25 US areas and drew participants whose ages spanned about 18 to 95 years. The CDR3 covers 13 residues. The V end lost 5 bases, the J end lost 4 bases, and 9 bases lay between the germline ends. Germline CDR1 and CDR2: KGHSH and LQKENI. This clonotype originated in a man aged 25-45 years who had recovered from COVID-19. The chain recombines TRBV18 with TRBJ2-1; D perhaps matches TRBD2 (5 bases). Specimen: PBMCs or T cells enriched from blood (not recorded which). As DNA, the CDR3 is TGTGCCAGCTCAATTGGAGGATACAATGAGCAGTTCTTC. Its translation: CASSIGGYNEQFF.